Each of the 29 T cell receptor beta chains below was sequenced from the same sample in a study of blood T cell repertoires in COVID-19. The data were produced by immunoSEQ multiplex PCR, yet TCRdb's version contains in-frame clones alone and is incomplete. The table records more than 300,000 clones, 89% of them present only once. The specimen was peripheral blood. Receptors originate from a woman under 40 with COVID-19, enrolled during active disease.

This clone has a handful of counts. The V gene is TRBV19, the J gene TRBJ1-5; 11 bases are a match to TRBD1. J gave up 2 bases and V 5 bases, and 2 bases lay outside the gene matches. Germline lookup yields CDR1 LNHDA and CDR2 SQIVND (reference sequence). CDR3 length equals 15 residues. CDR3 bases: TGTGCCAGTAGTCAGGGACAGGGGGGCAATCAGCCCCAGCATTTT. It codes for CASSQGQGGNQPQHF. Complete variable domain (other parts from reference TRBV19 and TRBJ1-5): DGGITQSPKYLFRKEGQNVTLSCEQNLNHDAMYWYRQDPGQGLRLIYYSQIVNDFQKGDIAEGYSVSREKKESFPLTVTSAQKNPTAFYLCASSQGQGGNQPQHFGDGTRLSIL.

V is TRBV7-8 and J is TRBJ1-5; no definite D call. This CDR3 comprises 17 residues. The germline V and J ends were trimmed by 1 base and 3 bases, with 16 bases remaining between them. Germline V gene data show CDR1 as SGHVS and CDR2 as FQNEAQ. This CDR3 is CASSLVSGSGANQPQHF. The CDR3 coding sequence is TGTGCCAGCAGCTTAGTCTCGGGGAGCGGCGCCAATCAGCCCCAGCATTTT.

The CDR3 is CASSPSRGSGGWYEQYF. CDR3 sequence (DNA): TGTGCCAGCAGCCCCTCTCGAGGCTCAGGGGGTTGGTACGAGCAGTACTTC. The rearrangement links TRBV5-8 to TRBJ2-7, with 7 bases identical to TRBD1. There are 17 residues in the CDR3. Unmatched junction bases numbered 17, after V lost 4 bases and J lost 4 bases. CDR1 SGHTS and CDR2 YDEGEE come from the germline V gene.

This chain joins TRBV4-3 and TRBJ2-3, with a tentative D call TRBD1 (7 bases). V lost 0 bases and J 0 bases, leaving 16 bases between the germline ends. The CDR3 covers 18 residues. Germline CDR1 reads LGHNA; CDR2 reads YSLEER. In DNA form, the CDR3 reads TGCGCCAGCAGCCAAGATCGGGCAGGGGGGCCTAGCACAGATACGCAGTATTTT. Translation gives CASSQDRAGGPSTDTQYF.

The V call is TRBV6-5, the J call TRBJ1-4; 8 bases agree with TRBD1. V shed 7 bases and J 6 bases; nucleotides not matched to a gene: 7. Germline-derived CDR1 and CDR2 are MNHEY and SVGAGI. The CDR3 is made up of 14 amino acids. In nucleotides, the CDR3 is TGTGCCAGCAAGTCTGAGGACAGGGATGAAAAACTGTTTTTT. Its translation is CASKSEDRDEKLFF.

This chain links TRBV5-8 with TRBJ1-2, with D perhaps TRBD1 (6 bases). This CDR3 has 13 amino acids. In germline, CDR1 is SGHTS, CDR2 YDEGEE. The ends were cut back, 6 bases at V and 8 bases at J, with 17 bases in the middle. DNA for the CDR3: TGTGCCAGCAACCTGGGACAAGGCGTAGGCTACACCTTC. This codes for CASNLGQGVGYTF.

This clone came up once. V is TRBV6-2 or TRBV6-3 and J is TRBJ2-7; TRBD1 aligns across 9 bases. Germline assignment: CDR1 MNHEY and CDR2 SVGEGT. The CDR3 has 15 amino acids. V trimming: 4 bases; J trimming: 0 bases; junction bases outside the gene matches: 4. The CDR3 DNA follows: TGTGCCAGCAGTTGGCGACAGGGGGGCTCCTACGAGCAGTACGTC. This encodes CASSWRQGGSYEQYV.

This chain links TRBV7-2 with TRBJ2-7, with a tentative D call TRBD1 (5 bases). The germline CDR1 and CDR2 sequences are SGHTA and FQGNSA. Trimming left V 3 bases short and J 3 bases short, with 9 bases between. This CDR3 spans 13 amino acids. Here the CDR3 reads CASSFDRIYEQYF. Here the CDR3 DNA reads TGTGCCAGCAGCTTTGACAGAATCTACGAGCAGTACTTC.

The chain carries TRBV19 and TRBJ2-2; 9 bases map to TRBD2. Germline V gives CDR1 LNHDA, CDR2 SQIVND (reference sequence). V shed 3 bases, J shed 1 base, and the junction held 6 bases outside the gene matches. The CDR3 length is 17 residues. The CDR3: CASSILSLAGNTGELFF. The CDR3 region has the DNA TGTGCCAGTAGTATCTTATCACTAGCGGGGAACACCGGGGAGCTGTTTTTT.

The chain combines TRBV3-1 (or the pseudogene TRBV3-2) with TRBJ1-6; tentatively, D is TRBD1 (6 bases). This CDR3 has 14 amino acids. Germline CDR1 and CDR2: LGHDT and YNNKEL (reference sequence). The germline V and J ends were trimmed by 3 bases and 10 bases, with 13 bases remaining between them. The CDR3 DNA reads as TGTGCCAGCAGCCACCTCGGACAGACATCACCCCTCCACTTT. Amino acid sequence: CASSHLGQTSPLHF.

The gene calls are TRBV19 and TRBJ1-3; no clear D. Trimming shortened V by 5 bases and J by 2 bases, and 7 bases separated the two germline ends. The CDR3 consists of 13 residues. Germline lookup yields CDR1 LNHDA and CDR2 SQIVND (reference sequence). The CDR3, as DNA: TGTGCCAGTAGTTATTCTGCTGGAAACACCATATATTTT. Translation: CASSYSAGNTIYF.

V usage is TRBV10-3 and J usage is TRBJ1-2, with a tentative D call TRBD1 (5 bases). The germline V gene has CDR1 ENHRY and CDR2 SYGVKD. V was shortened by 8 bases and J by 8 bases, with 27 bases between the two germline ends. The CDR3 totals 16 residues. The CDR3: CAIGGNDRDSWGGYTF. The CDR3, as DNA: TGTGCCATCGGCGGGAACGACCGGGACTCCTGGGGGGGCTACACCTTC.

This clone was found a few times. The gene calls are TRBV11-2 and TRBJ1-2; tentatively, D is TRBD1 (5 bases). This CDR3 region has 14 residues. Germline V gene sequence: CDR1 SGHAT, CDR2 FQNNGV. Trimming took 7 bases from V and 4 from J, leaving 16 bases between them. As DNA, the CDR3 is TGTGCCAGCACTCTACGGGGGGGTATCTATGGCTACACCTTC. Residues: CASTLRGGIYGYTF. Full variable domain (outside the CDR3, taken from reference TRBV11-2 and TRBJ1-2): EAGVAQSPRYKIIEKRQSVAFWCNPISGHATLYWYQQILGQGPKLLIQFQNNGVVDDSQLPKDRFSAERLKGVDSTLKIQPAKLEDSAVYLCASTLRGGIYGYTFGSGTRLTVV.

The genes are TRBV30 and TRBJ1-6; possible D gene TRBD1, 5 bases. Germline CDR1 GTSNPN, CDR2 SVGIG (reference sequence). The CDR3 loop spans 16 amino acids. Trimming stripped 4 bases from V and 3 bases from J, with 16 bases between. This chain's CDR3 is CAWTPRQTLYNSPLHF. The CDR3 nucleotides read TGTGCCTGGACCCCCCGACAGACCCTCTATAATTCACCCCTCCACTTT.

CDR3 sequence (DNA): TGTGCCAGTAGTCCTCCGGGATTGCTTTCTTATGGCTACACCTTC. It yields the protein CASSPPGLLSYGYTF. The V and J genes are TRBV19 and TRBJ1-2; D is undetermined. The germline V gene has CDR1 LNHDA and CDR2 SQIVND (reference sequence). The CDR3 has 15 residues. V shed 5 bases and J shed 5 bases, with 18 bases lying between them.

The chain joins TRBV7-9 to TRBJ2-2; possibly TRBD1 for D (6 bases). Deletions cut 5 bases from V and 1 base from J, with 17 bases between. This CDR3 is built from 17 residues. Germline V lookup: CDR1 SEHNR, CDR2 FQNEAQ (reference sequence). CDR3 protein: CASSHPGRDKNTGELFF. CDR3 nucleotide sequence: TGTGCCAGCAGCCATCCCGGCCGGGACAAGAACACCGGGGAGCTGTTTTTT.

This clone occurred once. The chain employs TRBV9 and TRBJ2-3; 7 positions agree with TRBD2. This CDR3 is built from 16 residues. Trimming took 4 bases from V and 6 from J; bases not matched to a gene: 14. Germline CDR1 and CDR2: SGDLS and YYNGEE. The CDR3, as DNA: TGTGCCAGCAGCCCCGTGGGGGTGGCTAGCGGCGATACGCAGTATTTT. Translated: CASSPVGVASGDTQYF.

Here the CDR3 DNA reads TGCGCCAGCAGCCCTCAGACAGGGGATGGCTACACCTTC. Its translation: CASSPQTGDGYTF. The V and J genes are TRBV4-3 and TRBJ1-2; 8 nucleotides align to TRBD1. Germline V CDR1 and CDR2: LGHNA, YSLEER. This CDR3 region has 13 residues. With V trimmed by 4 bases and J by 6 bases, 4 bases remained unmatched.

CDR3 in DNA: TGTGCCATCAGTGAGTTGGGCCCCGCGTACGGCTACACCTTC. This sequence encodes CAISELGPAYGYTF. V is TRBV10-3 and J is TRBJ1-2; D is undetermined. Trimming took off 1 base at V and 8 bases at J, with 14 bases between the two ends. The CDR3 length is 14 residues. Germline loops: CDR1 ENHRY, CDR2 SYGVKD.

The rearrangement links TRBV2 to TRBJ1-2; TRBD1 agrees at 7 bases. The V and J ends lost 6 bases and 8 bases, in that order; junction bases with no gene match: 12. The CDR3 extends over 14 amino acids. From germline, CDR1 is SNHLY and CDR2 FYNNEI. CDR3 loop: CASSPSRAGGGYTF. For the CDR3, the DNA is TGTGCCAGCAGCCCCTCTAGGGCAGGGGGGGGCTACACCTTC.

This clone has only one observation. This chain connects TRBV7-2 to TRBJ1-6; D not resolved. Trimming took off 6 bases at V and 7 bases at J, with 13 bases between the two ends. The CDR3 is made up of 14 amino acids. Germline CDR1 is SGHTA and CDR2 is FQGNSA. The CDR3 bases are TGTGCCAGCAGGCTAGACGCTTCCAATTCACCCCTCCACTTT. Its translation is CASRLDASNSPLHF.

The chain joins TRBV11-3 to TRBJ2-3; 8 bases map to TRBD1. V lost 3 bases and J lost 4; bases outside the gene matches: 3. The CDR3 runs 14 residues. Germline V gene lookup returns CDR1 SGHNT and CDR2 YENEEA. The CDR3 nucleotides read TGTGCCAGCAGCTTGCGACAGGGGTCAGATACGCAGTATTTT. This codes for CASSLRQGSDTQYF. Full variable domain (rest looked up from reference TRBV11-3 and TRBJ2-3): EAGVVQSPRYKIIEKKQPVAFWCNPISGHNTLYWYLQNLGQGPELLIRYENEEAVDDSQLPKDRFSAERLKGVDSTLKIQPAELGDSAVYLCASSLRQGSDTQYFGPGTRLTVL.

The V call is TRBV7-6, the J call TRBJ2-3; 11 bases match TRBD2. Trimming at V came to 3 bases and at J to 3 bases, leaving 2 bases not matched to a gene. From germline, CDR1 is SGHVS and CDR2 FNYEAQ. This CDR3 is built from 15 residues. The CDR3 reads CASSFSGGGTDTQYF. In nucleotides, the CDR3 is TGTGCCAGCAGCTTTAGCGGGGGGGGGACAGATACGCAGTATTTT.

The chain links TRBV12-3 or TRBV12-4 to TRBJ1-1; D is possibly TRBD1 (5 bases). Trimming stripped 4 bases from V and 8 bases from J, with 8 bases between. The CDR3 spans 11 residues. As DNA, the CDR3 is TGTGCCAGCAGTTCCGGGGGAGAAGCTTTCTTT. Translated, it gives CASSSGGEAFF.

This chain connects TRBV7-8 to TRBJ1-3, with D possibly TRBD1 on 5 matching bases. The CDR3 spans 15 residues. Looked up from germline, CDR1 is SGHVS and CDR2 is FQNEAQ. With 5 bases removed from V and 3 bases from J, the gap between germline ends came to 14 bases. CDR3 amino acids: CASSESGGVGNTIYF. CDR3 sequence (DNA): TGTGCCAGCAGCGAATCCGGGGGGGTTGGAAACACCATATATTTT.

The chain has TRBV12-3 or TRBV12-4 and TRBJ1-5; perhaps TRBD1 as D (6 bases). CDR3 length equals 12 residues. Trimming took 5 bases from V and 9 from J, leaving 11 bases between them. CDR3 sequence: CASSEDSRPQHF. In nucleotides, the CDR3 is TGTGCCAGCAGTGAGGACAGTCGGCCCCAGCATTTT.

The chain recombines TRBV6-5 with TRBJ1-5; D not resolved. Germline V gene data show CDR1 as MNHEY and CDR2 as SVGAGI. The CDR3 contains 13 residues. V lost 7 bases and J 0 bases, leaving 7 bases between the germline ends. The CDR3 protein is CASKTYSNQPQHF. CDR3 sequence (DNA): TGTGCCAGCAAGACTTATAGCAATCAGCCCCAGCATTTT.

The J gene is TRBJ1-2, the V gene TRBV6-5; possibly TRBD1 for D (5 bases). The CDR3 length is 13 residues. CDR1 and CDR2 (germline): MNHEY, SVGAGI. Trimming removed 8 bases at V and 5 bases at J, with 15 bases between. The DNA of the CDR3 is TGTGCCAGCGGGGCGGCCCAAATTTATGGCTACACCTTC. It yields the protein CASGAAQIYGYTF.

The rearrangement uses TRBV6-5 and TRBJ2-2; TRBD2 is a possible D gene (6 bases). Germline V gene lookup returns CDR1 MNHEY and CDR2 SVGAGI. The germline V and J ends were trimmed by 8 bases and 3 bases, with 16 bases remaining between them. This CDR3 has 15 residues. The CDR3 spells CASSLTGGYTGELFF. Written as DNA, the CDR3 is TGTGCCAGCTCACTTACTGGAGGGTACACCGGGGAGCTGTTTTTT.